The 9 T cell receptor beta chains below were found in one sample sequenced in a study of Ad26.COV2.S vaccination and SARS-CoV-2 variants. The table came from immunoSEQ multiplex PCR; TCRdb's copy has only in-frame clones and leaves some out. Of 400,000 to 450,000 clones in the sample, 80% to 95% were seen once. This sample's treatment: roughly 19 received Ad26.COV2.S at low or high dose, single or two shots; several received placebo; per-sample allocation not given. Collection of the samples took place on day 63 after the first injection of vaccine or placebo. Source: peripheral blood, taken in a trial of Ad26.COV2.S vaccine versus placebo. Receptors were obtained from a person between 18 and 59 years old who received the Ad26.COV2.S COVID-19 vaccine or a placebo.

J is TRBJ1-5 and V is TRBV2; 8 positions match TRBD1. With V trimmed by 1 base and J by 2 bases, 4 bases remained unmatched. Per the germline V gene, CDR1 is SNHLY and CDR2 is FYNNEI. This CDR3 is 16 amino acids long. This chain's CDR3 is CASSEVDRVRNQPQHF. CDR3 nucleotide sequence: TGTGCCAGCAGTGAAGTGGACAGGGTTCGCAATCAGCCCCAGCATTTT.

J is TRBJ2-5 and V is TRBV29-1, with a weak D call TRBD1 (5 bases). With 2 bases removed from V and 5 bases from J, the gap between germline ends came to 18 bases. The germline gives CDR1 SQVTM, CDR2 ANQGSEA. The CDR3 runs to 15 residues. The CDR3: CSVEIWQGGRETQYF. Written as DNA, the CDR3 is TGCAGCGTTGAAATTTGGCAGGGTGGTCGGGAGACCCAGTACTTC.

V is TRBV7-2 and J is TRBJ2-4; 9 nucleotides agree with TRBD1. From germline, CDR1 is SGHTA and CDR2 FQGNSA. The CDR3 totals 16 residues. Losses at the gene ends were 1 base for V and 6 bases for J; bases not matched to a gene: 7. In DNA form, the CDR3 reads TGTGCCAGCAGCTTAGTTCTAACAGGGGGCATAAACATTCAGTACTTC. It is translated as CASSLVLTGGINIQYF.

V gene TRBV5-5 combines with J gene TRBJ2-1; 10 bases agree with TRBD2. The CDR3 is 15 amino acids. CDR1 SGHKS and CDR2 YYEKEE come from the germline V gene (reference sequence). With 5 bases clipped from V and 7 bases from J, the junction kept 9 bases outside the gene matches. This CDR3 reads CASSMASGRWNEQFF. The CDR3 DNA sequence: TGTGCCAGCAGTATGGCTAGCGGGAGATGGAATGAGCAGTTCTTC. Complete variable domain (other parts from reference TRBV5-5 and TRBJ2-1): DAGVTQSPTHLIKTRGQQVTLRCSPISGHKSVSWYQQVLGQGPQFIFQYYEKEERGRGNFPDRFSARQFPNYSSELNVNALLLGDSALYLCASSMASGRWNEQFFGPGTRLTVL.

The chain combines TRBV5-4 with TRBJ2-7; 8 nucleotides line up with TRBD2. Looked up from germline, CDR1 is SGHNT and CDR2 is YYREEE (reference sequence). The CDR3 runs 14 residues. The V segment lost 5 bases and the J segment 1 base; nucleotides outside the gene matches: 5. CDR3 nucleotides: TGTGCCAGCAGAACTAGCGGACTTTCCTACGAGCAGTACTTC. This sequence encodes CASRTSGLSYEQYF.

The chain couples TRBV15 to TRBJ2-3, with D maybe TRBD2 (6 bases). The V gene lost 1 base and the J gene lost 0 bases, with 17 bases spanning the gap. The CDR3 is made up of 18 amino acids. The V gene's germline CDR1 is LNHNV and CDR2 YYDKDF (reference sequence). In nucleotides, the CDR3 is TGTGCCACCAGCAGAGGTGTGCCGCTAGCGACTAGCACAGATACGCAGTATTTT. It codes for CATSRGVPLATSTDTQYF. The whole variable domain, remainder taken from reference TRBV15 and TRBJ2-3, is DAMVIQNPRYQVTQFGKPVTLSCSQTLNHNVMYWYQQKSSQAPKLLFHYYDKDFNNEADTPDNFQSRRPNTSFCFLDIRSPGLGDTAMYLCATSRGVPLATSTDTQYFGPGTRLTVL.

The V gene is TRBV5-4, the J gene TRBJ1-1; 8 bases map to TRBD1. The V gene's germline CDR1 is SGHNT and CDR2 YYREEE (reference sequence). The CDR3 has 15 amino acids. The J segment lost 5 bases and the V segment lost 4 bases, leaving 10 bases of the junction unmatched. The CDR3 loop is CASSNDRGERTEAFF. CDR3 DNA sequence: TGTGCCAGCAGCAATGACAGGGGTGAGAGGACTGAAGCTTTCTTT.

The CDR3 bases are TGTGCCAGCAGCTTGGGGTTCTCTGGAAACACCATATATTTT. This encodes CASSLGFSGNTIYF. V gene TRBV5-8 combines with J gene TRBJ1-3; no clear D. This CDR3 has 14 residues. Germline CDR1 reads SGHTS; CDR2 reads YDEGEE. V shed 0 bases and J shed 0 bases, with 4 bases lying between them. The whole variable domain, filled in from reference TRBV5-8 and TRBJ1-3, reads EAGVTQSPTHLIKTRGQQATLRCSPISGHTSVYWYQQALGLGLQFLLWYDEGEERNRGNFPPRFSGRQFPNYSSELNVNALELEDSALYLCASSLGFSGNTIYFGEGSWLTVV.

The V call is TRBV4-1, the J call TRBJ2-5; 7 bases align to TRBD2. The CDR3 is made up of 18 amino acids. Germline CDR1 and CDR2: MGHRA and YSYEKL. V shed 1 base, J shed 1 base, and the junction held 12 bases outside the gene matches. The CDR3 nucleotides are TGCGCCAGCAGCCAAGCTGAACAAGCGGGACCCTTCCAAGAGACCCAGTACTTC. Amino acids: CASSQAEQAGPFQETQYF.